One sample yielded the 32 T cell receptor beta chains listed below, sequenced in a study of blood T cell repertoires in COVID-19. Assay used: immunoSEQ multiplex PCR; TCRdb lists only in-frame clones, some missing. This sample has around 83,000 clones, with approximately 90% found just once. The sequencing sample was made of peripheral blood. These receptors came from a man between 65 and 85 years old with active or convalescent COVID-19.

The chain carries TRBV18 and TRBJ2-7; no clear D gene. The germline V and J ends were trimmed by 0 bases and 2 bases, with 11 bases remaining between them. The CDR3 contains 15 residues. Germline CDR1 reads KGHSH; CDR2 reads LQKENI. The chain's CDR3 is CASSPPWSRAYEQYF. Written as DNA, the CDR3 is TGTGCCAGCTCACCACCATGGAGCCGAGCCTACGAGCAGTACTTC.

This clone has only one observation. This chain connects TRBV11-2 to TRBJ2-2; 7 bases are shared with TRBD2. The germline V gene has CDR1 SGHAT and CDR2 FQNNGV. This CDR3 has 15 amino acids. The junction had 6 bases not matched to a gene; V was cut back by 8 bases and J by 0 bases. Here the CDR3 reads CASGGAGANTGELFF. The CDR3 coding sequence is TGTGCCAGCGGGGGTGCGGGGGCGAACACCGGGGAGCTGTTTTTT.

This sequence joins TRBV5-4 and TRBJ2-7; a possible D gene is TRBD2 (6 bases). CDR1 and CDR2 (germline): SGHNT, YYREEE (reference sequence). V dropped 3 bases and J dropped 5 bases, with 15 bases sitting between them. CDR3 size: 14 residues. CDR3 sequence reads: CASSSSGSFHEQYF. For the CDR3, the DNA is TGTGCCAGCAGCTCGTCCGGGAGTTTCCACGAGCAGTACTTC.

For the CDR3, the DNA is TGCAGCGTTGATAACTCGGTTAGCTCCAGGGCACAAGAGACCCAGTACTTC. It translates to CSVDNSVSSRAQETQYF. The chain combines TRBV29-1 with TRBJ2-5; D perhaps matches TRBD1 (5 bases). CDR1 and CDR2 (germline): SQVTM, ANQGSEA. The CDR3 has 17 residues. Trimming took off 3 bases at V and 2 bases at J, with 22 bases between the two ends.

The chain carries TRBV18 and TRBJ2-6; 8 bases map to TRBD1. Trimming cost V 5 bases and J 0 bases; bases outside gene matches: 6. There are 17 residues in the CDR3. Germline CDR1 and CDR2: KGHSH and LQKENI. The CDR3 is CASSGQGTYSGANVLTF. The CDR3 DNA sequence: TGTGCCAGCTCAGGACAGGGTACATACTCTGGGGCCAACGTCCTGACTTTC.

V and J are TRBV29-1 and TRBJ1-2; D ambiguous. In germline, CDR1 is SQVTM, CDR2 ANQGSEA. The CDR3 consists of 13 residues. The V and J ends lost 6 bases and 8 bases respectively, with 19 bases between them. CDR3 nucleotide sequence: TGCAGCGTCCGAAGATCGGAGGGCCAGGGCTACACCTTC. It yields the protein CSVRRSEGQGYTF.

CDR3 loop: CASSDEQNTEAFF. The CDR3 bases are TGTGCCAGCAGTGATGAGCAGAACACTGAAGCTTTCTTT. V is TRBV6-4 and J is TRBJ1-1, with D hard to call. Trimming shortened V by 3 bases and J by 1 base, and 6 bases separated the two germline ends. Germline V gene sequence: CDR1 MRHNA, CDR2 SNTAGT. The CDR3 totals 13 residues.

This chain uses TRBV24-1 with TRBJ1-2, with D possibly being TRBD1 (6 bases). Between the trimmed V and J ends, which lost 4 bases and 7 bases, there was a span of 12 bases. Germline assignment: CDR1 KGHDR and CDR2 SFDVKD. The CDR3 loop spans 13 amino acids. CDR3 in DNA: TGTGCCACCAGTGACCCAGGGGTGGGTGGCTACACCTTC. Encoded protein: CATSDPGVGGYTF.

The genes are TRBV7-9 and TRBJ1-1, with TRBD1 as a possible D gene (6 bases). The V end was cut by 5 bases, the J end by 3 bases, with 13 bases between. This CDR3 has 14 residues. The germline gives CDR1 SEHNR, CDR2 FQNEAQ (reference sequence). The CDR3 reads CASSPTGGYTEAFF. The DNA for the CDR3 is TGTGCCAGCAGCCCAACGGGGGGCTACACTGAAGCTTTCTTT. The full variable domain, rest sourced from reference TRBV7-9 and TRBJ1-1, is DTGVSQNPRHKITKRGQNVTFRCDPISEHNRLYWYRQTLGQGPEFLTYFQNEAQLEKSRLLSDRFSAERPKGSFSTLEIQRTEQGDSAMYLCASSPTGGYTEAFFGQGTRLTVV.

The chain is built from TRBV28 and TRBJ1-6; D ambiguous. Germline CDR1 and CDR2: MDHEN and SYDVKM. This CDR3 is built from 15 residues. Trimming removed 1 base at V and 7 bases at J, with 11 bases between. The CDR3: CASSLYELRNSPLHF. CDR3 bases: TGTGCCAGCAGTTTATATGAGTTGAGGAATTCACCCCTCCACTTT. The variable domain in full, completed from reference TRBV28 and TRBJ1-6, reads DVKVTQSSRYLVKRTGEKVFLECVQDMDHENMFWYRQDPGLGLRLIYFSYDVKMKEKGDIPEGYSVSREKKERFSLILESASTNQTSMYLCASSLYELRNSPLHFGNGTRLTVT.

This CDR3 is CPGGGLEQYF. CDR3 sequence (DNA): TGTCCGGGAGGGGGTCTGGAGCAGTACTTC. The chain links TRBV24-1 to TRBJ2-7; 8 bases are shared with TRBD2. This CDR3 region has 10 residues. Germline V gene data show CDR1 as KGHDR and CDR2 as SFDVKD.

This sequence joins TRBV7-9 and TRBJ1-1; tentatively, D is TRBD1 (6 bases). This CDR3 has 12 amino acids. Germline V lookup: CDR1 SEHNR, CDR2 FQNEAQ (reference sequence). The V end lost 4 bases, the J end lost 5 bases, and 8 bases lay between the germline ends. This chain's CDR3 is CASSSGQTEAFF. The DNA for the CDR3 is TGTGCCAGCAGCTCCGGACAGACTGAAGCTTTCTTT.

The rearrangement links TRBV7-9 to TRBJ2-1; 8 bases are a match to TRBD2. The trim removed 5 bases at V and 3 bases at J, leaving 6 bases unmatched. CDR3 size: 15 residues. In germline, CDR1 is SEHNR, CDR2 FQNEAQ (reference sequence). The CDR3 DNA reads as TGTGCCAGCAGCCTTAGCGGGGCAAGCTACAATGAGCAGTTCTTC. It encodes CASSLSGASYNEQFF.

J is TRBJ2-1 and V is TRBV7-2; 10 bases line up with TRBD1. Germline V gives CDR1 SGHTA, CDR2 FQGNSA. This CDR3 region has 15 residues. J lost 2 bases, V lost 6 bases, and 4 bases had no gene match. CDR3 DNA sequence: TGTGCCAGCAGTCCCGGGACAGGGGCCTACAATGAGCAGTTCTTC. Encoded protein: CASSPGTGAYNEQFF. Full variable domain (remainder filled in from reference TRBV7-2 and TRBJ2-1): GAGVSQSPSNKVTEKGKDVELRCDPISGHTALYWYRQSLGQGLEFLIYFQGNSAPDKSGLPSDRFSAERTGGSVSTLTIQRTQQEDSAVYLCASSPGTGAYNEQFFGPGTRLTVL.

The V gene is TRBV28, the J gene TRBJ1-2; 7 bases map to TRBD1. This CDR3 has 13 amino acids. CDR1 and CDR2 from the germline V gene are MDHEN and SYDVKM. After removal of 6 bases from V and 2 bases from J, the junction contained 3 bases not matched to a gene. The CDR3 region is CASSLDRNYGYTF. The DNA of the CDR3 is TGTGCCAGCAGCCTGGACAGGAACTATGGCTACACCTTC.

The chain links TRBV3-1 (or the pseudogene TRBV3-2) to TRBJ2-3, with TRBD2 identical over 13 bases. CDR3 length equals 20 residues. V gave up 2 bases and J gave up 0 bases; unmatched junction bases: 11. Germline V CDR1 and CDR2: LGHDT, YNNKEL (reference sequence). For the CDR3, the DNA is TGTGCCAGCAGCCAAAAGAGGGGACTAGCGGGAAGGGGCAGCACAGATACGCAGTATTTT. Protein: CASSQKRGLAGRGSTDTQYF.

The chain uses TRBV9 and TRBJ1-1, with a possible D match to TRBD1 (6 bases). CDR3 size: 14 residues. Germline V CDR1 and CDR2: SGDLS, YYNGEE. Trimming stripped 4 bases from V and 1 base from J, with 11 bases between. Here the CDR3 reads CASSIRQENTEAFF. DNA for the CDR3: TGTGCCAGCAGCATCCGACAGGAGAACACTGAAGCTTTCTTT. The whole variable domain, filled in from reference TRBV9 and TRBJ1-1, reads DSGVTQTPKHLITATGQRVTLRCSPRSGDLSVYWYQQSLDQGLQFLIQYYNGEERAKGNILERFSAQQFPDLHSELNLSSLELGDSALYFCASSIRQENTEAFFGQGTRLTVV.

V usage is TRBV7-2 and J usage is TRBJ2-3, with 12 bases identical to TRBD2. Losses at the gene ends were 5 bases for V and 6 bases for J; bases not matched to a gene: 9. Germline CDR1 SGHTA, CDR2 FQGNSA. The CDR3 extends over 16 amino acids. CDR3 sequence reads: CASSPSLAGGYDTQYF. The CDR3 DNA reads as TGTGCCAGCAGCCCGTCGCTAGCGGGAGGGTACGATACGCAGTATTTT.

The rearrangement joins TRBV4-1 to TRBJ2-7, with 7 bases matching TRBD2. Per germline, CDR1 MGHRA and CDR2 YSYEKL. This CDR3 spans 17 amino acids. Losses at the gene ends were 1 base for V and 5 bases for J; bases not matched to a gene: 14. Written as DNA, the CDR3 is TGCGCCAGCAGCCAAGTGATTAGGGGCGGGAGAGGCCACGAGCAGTACTTC. This encodes CASSQVIRGGRGHEQYF.

The chain joins TRBV30 to TRBJ1-2, with D hard to call. V shed 2 bases and J shed 4 bases, with 11 bases lying between them. The CDR3 covers 13 residues. Looked up from germline, CDR1 is GTSNPN and CDR2 is SVGIG (reference sequence). CDR3 sequence (DNA): TGTGCCTGGAGTCCGGACTCCTTCTATGGCTACACCTTC. Residues: CAWSPDSFYGYTF.

This chain joins TRBV2 and TRBJ2-7; tentative D call: TRBD2 (5 bases). V shed 6 bases and J shed 6 bases, with 18 bases lying between them. Germline V lookup: CDR1 SNHLY, CDR2 FYNNEI. The CDR3 consists of 14 residues. The CDR3 nucleotides read TGTGCCAGCAGGCAAGGCGTAGCGAGAGCCGAGCAGTACTTC. It yields the protein CASRQGVARAEQYF.

This chain links TRBV5-4 with TRBJ2-2; TRBD2 matches at 10 bases. V lost 0 bases to trimming and J lost 6 bases; unmatched junction nucleotides: 5. Germline CDR1 is SGHNT and CDR2 is YYREEE (reference sequence). The CDR3 has 16 amino acids. The CDR3 region is CASSLGRTSGPGELFF. CDR3 nucleotides: TGTGCCAGCAGCTTGGGAAGGACTAGCGGACCCGGGGAGCTGTTTTTT.

CDR3 amino acids: CASRGDRLGGYTF. Here the CDR3 DNA reads TGTGCCAGCAGAGGGGACAGACTCGGTGGCTACACCTTC. The V call is TRBV6-5, the J call TRBJ1-2; TRBD1 aligns across 7 bases. Germline V gene sequence: CDR1 MNHEY, CDR2 SVGAGI. V gave up 6 bases and J gave up 7 bases; unmatched junction bases: 8. This CDR3 has 13 amino acids.

The chain joins TRBV15 to TRBJ1-4, with D possibly matching TRBD1 (5 bases). The CDR3 covers 12 residues. The V and J ends lost 4 bases and 8 bases respectively, with 8 bases between them. Germline-derived CDR1 and CDR2 are LNHNV and YYDKDF (reference sequence). Here the CDR3 reads CATSKGVEKLFF. For the CDR3, the DNA is TGTGCCACCAGCAAAGGGGTAGAAAAACTGTTTTTT.

The chain links TRBV6-5 to TRBJ1-6; D uncertain. Germline V gene sequence: CDR1 MNHEY, CDR2 SVGAGI. V shed 4 bases and J shed 2 bases, with 6 bases lying between them. The CDR3 is 14 residues long. The CDR3 region is CASSSVAYNSPLHF. The CDR3 DNA is TGTGCCAGCAGTTCCGTAGCCTATAATTCACCCCTCCACTTT.

V and J are TRBV7-3 and TRBJ1-4; 7 nucleotides line up with TRBD1. The germline gives CDR1 SGHTA, CDR2 FQGTGA. Unmatched junction bases numbered 3, after V lost 5 bases and J lost 0 bases. This CDR3 spans 15 amino acids. CDR3 sequence: CASSPGTATNEKLFF. For the CDR3, the DNA is TGTGCCAGCAGCCCAGGGACAGCAACTAATGAAAAACTGTTTTTT. The variable domain in full, completed from reference TRBV7-3 and TRBJ1-4, reads GAGVSQTPSNKVTEKGKYVELRCDPISGHTALYWYRQSLGQGPEFLIYFQGTGAADDSGLPNDRFFAVRPEGSVSTLKIQRTERGDSAVYLCASSPGTATNEKLFFGSGTQLSVL.

The chain has TRBV7-2 and TRBJ2-3, with D possibly matching TRBD1 (5 bases). CDR3 size: 14 residues. Germline CDR1 is SGHTA and CDR2 is FQGNSA. With 5 bases removed from V and 4 bases from J, the gap between germline ends came to 13 bases. CDR3 sequence (DNA): TGTGCCAGCAGCCGGCATAGACAGCCAGATACGCAGTATTTT. Residues: CASSRHRQPDTQYF.

The CDR3 reads CASSLRLAEQETQYF. The CDR3 DNA sequence: TGTGCCAGCAGCCTAAGACTAGCGGAACAAGAGACCCAGTACTTC. The chain couples TRBV14 to TRBJ2-5; 9 nucleotides align to TRBD2. Germline values: CDR1 SGHDN, CDR2 FVKESK. This CDR3 comprises 15 residues. V shed 4 bases, J shed 2 bases, and the junction held 5 bases outside the gene matches.

The chain uses TRBV19 and TRBJ1-1; D call uncertain. The CDR3 sequence is 15 residues long. V gave up 6 bases and J gave up 2 bases, with 16 bases separating them. CDR1 and CDR2 from the germline V gene are LNHDA and SQIVND (reference sequence). The chain's CDR3 is CASRTAGSLNTEAFF. CDR3 in DNA: TGTGCCAGTAGGACCGCGGGGTCCCTCAACACTGAAGCTTTCTTT.

The CDR3 nucleotides are TGTGCCAGCAGCGTAGATCCGGGGACTAGCGGGAGTAGAGCAGATACGCAGTATTTT. This translates into CASSVDPGTSGSRADTQYF. The chain is built from TRBV9 and TRBJ2-3; TRBD2 matches at 14 bases. CDR3 length: 19 residues. The V and J ends lost 0 bases and 4 bases, in that order; junction bases with no gene match: 10. CDR1 SGDLS and CDR2 YYNGEE come from the germline V gene.

V usage is TRBV6-2 or TRBV6-3 and J usage is TRBJ2-3; tentative D call: TRBD2 (6 bases). The CDR3 totals 15 residues. V shed 4 bases and J shed 1 base, with 12 bases lying between them. Looked up from germline, CDR1 is MNHEY and CDR2 is SVGEGT. CDR3: CASSSPQRGTDTQYF. The CDR3 coding sequence is TGTGCCAGCAGTTCCCCCCAGCGGGGCACAGATACGCAGTATTTT.

This chain connects TRBV18 to TRBJ2-1; the D gene is possibly TRBD2 (7 bases). Germline V gene data show CDR1 as KGHSH and CDR2 as LQKENI. V was trimmed by 6 bases and J by 2 bases, leaving 17 bases between them. This CDR3 has 16 residues. In DNA, the CDR3 is TGTGCCAGCTCCTCAAATGGGGGGGGCGCCTACAATGAGCAGTTCTTC. Translated: CASSSNGGGAYNEQFF.